This TCR beta chain was sequenced for a study of T cells in Graves' hyperthyroidism and ophthalmopathy. Study-level information: Prior to any treatment, at the point of initial diagnosis, peripheral blood was collected.

This clonotype was seen ten or more times. Among the patients, aged 18 to 65, hyperthyroidism was newly diagnosed and had lasted under 2 months. Based on clinical symptoms, serum thyroxine and TRAb, thyroid ultrasound and orbital computed tomography, diagnoses were reached. PBMCs stemmed from around 9.3 ml fresh peripheral blood. J was trimmed by 8 bases and V by 5 bases; bases with no gene match: 16. The CDR3 has 18 residues. Looked up from germline, CDR1 is MNHNS and CDR2 is SASEGT. RNA transcripts served as the template for amplifying TCR beta CDR3 regions. Researchers ran a first-round RT-PCR on the TCR CDR3 using the HTBI primer set. TCRdb fed the multiplex PCR reads into MiXCR, producing one record per CDR3 protein. Altogether about 400,000 distinct CDR3 sequences are present, approximately 15% being singletons, with the ten largest covering roughly 15%.

This TCR derives from a woman between 18 and 29 years old with Graves' hyperthyroidism. This chain connects TRBV6-1 to TRBJ2-1, with TRBD2 identical over 12 bases. Sequencing was carried out using blood. The CDR3 DNA sequence: TGTGCCAGCAGTTCGGAGTCAACTACTAGCGGGGGGCTGGATGAGCAGTTCTTC. The encoded protein is CASSSESTTSGGLDEQFF.